The 10 T cell receptor beta chains below come from one sample, sequenced in a study of blood T cell repertoires in COVID-19. Sequencing was performed with immunoSEQ multiplex PCR; in TCRdb, only in-frame clones are kept and a portion is missing. The data hold 150,000 to 200,000 clones, with 80% to 95% observed a single time. Source material: peripheral blood. These receptors were taken from a woman aged 55 to 70 with COVID-19, enrolled during active disease.

V usage is TRBV12-5 and J usage is TRBJ1-3; tentatively, D is TRBD1 (6 bases). V lost 5 bases and J lost 2, with 10 bases in between. The CDR3 length is 14 residues. Germline CDR1 and CDR2: LGHNT and FRNRAP. The CDR3 DNA sequence: TGTGCTAGTGGTGCCGGGACAACTGGAAACACCATATATTTT. Protein: CASGAGTTGNTIYF.

This clone was seen a single time. V usage is TRBV6-4 and J usage is TRBJ2-1, with a possible D match to TRBD1 (7 bases). This CDR3 has 15 residues. Germline CDR1 MRHNA, CDR2 SNTAGT. The germline V and J ends were trimmed by 4 bases and 3 bases, with 13 bases remaining between them. The CDR3 protein is CASSATGRFYNEQFF. The CDR3 DNA sequence: TGTGCCAGCAGTGCGACAGGGAGGTTCTACAATGAGCAGTTCTTC.

This clone was recorded once. CDR3 amino acids: CAISDPGQGRETQYF. The CDR3 DNA is TGTGCCATCAGTGACCCGGGACAGGGTAGAGAGACCCAGTACTTC. The chain uses TRBV10-3 and TRBJ2-5; the match to TRBD1 covers 9 bases. The CDR3 extends over 15 amino acids. The V and J ends lost 3 bases and 4 bases, in that order; junction bases with no gene match: 6. Per the germline V gene, CDR1 is ENHRY and CDR2 is SYGVKD.

The chain links TRBV4-3 to TRBJ2-1, with 10 bases matching TRBD2. CDR3 length: 19 amino acids. CDR1 LGHNA and CDR2 YSLEER come from the germline V gene. Germline trimming cut 7 bases from V and 8 bases from J; bases unmatched to any gene: 23. The CDR3 loop reads CASKQQSTSGAGGKDEQFF. The CDR3 coding sequence is TGCGCCAGCAAACAACAATCCACTAGCGGGGCGGGTGGTAAGGATGAGCAGTTCTTC.

The chain uses TRBV7-4 and TRBJ1-5; D might be TRBD1 (5 bases). The CDR3 extends over 17 amino acids. Trimming took off 5 bases at V and 0 bases at J, with 17 bases between the two ends. Germline CDR1 reads SGHVT; CDR2 reads SQSDAQ. CDR3 in amino acids: CASSTKTANNSNQPQHF. The DNA of the CDR3 is TGTGCCAGCAGCACAAAGACAGCTAATAATAGCAATCAGCCCCAGCATTTT. Together with reference TRBV7-4 and TRBJ1-5, the CDR3 gives the full variable domain: GAGVSQSPRYKVAKRGRDVALRCDSISGHVTLYWYRQTLGQGSEVLTYSQSDAQRDKSGRPSGRFSAERPERSVSTLKIQRTEQGDSAVYLCASSTKTANNSNQPQHFGDGTRLSIL.

This clone has a single count. The chain combines TRBV7-2 with TRBJ1-5; 7 positions agree with TRBD1. This CDR3 is 16 amino acids long. Germline V gene lookup returns CDR1 SGHTA and CDR2 FQGNSA. V dropped 5 bases and J dropped 6; count of bases not matched to a gene: 13. The CDR3 DNA reads as TGTGCCAGCAGCCCTGGACAGGTTCAATTGGGTCAGCCCCAGCATTTT. This codes for CASSPGQVQLGQPQHF.

V is TRBV10-3 and J is TRBJ2-1; D is undetermined. The germline CDR1 and CDR2 sequences are ENHRY and SYGVKD. The CDR3 has 12 amino acids. The ends were cut back, 8 bases at V and 3 bases at J, with 8 bases in the middle. The CDR3, as DNA: TGTGCCATCGGCAACAACTACAATGAGCAGTTCTTC. Translated, it gives CAIGNNYNEQFF.

This chain joins TRBV6-4 and TRBJ2-2; 8 bases are shared with TRBD2. The V gene's germline CDR1 is MRHNA and CDR2 SNTAGT. V trimming: 2 bases; J trimming: 4 bases; junction bases outside the gene matches: 0. The CDR3 is 14 residues long. CDR3 region: CASSDGTSTGELFF. The DNA for the CDR3 is TGTGCCAGCAGTGACGGGACTAGCACCGGGGAGCTGTTTTTT.

J is TRBJ2-2 and V is TRBV7-6; the D gene is possibly TRBD1 (5 bases). The CDR3 contains 14 residues. CDR1 is SGHVS and CDR2 is FNYEAQ in the germline V gene. The V gene lost 5 bases and the J gene lost 6 bases, with 13 bases spanning the gap. The CDR3, as DNA: TGTGCCAGCAGCCTACTCAGGGATGCCGGGGAGCTGTTTTTT. Its protein is CASSLLRDAGELFF.

The V call is TRBV5-6, the J call TRBJ2-1; a weak D match, TRBD2 (5 bases). CDR1 and CDR2 from the germline V gene are SGHDT and YYEEEE. The CDR3 runs to 12 residues. With 4 bases removed from V and 11 bases from J, the gap between germline ends came to 13 bases. The CDR3, as DNA: TGTGCCAGCAGCCCCGGACCGGGGAAGCAGTTCTTC. Translated: CASSPGPGKQFF.